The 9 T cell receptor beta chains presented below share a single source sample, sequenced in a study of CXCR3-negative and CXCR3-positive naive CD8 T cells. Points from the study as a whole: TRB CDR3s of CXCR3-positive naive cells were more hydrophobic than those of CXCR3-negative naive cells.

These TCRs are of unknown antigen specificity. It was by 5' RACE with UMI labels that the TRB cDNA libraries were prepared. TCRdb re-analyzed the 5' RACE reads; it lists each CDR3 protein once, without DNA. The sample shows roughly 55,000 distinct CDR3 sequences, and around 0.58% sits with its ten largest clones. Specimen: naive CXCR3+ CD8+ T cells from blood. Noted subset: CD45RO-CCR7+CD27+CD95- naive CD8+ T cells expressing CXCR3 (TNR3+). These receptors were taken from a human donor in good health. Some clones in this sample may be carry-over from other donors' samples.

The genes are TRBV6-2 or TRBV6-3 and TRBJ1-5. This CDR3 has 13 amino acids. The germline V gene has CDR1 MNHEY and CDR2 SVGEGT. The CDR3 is CASSQTTNQPQHF.

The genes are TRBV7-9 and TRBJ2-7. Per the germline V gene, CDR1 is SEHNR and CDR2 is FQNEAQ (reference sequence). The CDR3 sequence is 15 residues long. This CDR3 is CASSLTTASSYEQYF.

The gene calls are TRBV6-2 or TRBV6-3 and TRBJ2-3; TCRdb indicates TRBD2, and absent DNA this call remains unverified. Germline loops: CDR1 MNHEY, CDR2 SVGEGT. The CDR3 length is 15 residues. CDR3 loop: CASSATSGGADTQYF.

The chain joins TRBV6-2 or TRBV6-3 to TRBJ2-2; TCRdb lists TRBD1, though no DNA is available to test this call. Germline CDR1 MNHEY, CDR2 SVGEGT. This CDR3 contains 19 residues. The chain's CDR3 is CASSYSDRGQTRNTGELFF.

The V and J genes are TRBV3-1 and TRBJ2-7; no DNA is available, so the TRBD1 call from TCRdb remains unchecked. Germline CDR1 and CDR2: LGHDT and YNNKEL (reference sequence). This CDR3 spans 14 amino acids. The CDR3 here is CASSQTGHPYEQYF.

CDR3 amino acids: CASSLMSGDGYTF. The chain has TRBV7-3 and TRBJ1-2; TCRdb's D gene call, TRBD1, goes unchecked for lack of DNA. The CDR3 sequence is 13 residues long. CDR1 SGHTA and CDR2 FQGTGA come from the germline V gene.

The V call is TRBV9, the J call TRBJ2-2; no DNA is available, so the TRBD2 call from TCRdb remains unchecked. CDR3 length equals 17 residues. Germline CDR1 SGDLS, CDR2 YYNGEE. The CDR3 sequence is CASSVATSGPNTGELFF.

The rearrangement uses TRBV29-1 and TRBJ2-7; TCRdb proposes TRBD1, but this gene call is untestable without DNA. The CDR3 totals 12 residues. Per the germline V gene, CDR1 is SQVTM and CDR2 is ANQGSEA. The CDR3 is CSVVFGGYEQYF.

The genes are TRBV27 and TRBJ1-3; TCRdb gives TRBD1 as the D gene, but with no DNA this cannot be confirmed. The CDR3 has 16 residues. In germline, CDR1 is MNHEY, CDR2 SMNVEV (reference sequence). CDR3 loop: CASSYAGTGAGNTIYF.